This T cell receptor beta chain was found in a study of response to subunit inactivated influenza vaccine. Study-level points and caveats: After each seasonal influenza vaccination, few new T cells are recruited, the authors suggested.

TCRdb reprocessed the RT-PCR reads via MiXCR and lists one record per CDR3 protein. The table lists under 550,000 distinct CDR3 sequences, 7.2% of them singletons, with around 12% in the top ten. Trimming stripped 7 bases from V and 1 base from J, with 10 bases between. The germline gives CDR1 MNHNS, CDR2 SASEGT. The CDR3 covers 14 residues. As for this clonotype: Its antigen is as yet unknown.

This receptor was obtained from a man in his fifties or sixties who received an inactivated influenza vaccine. V and J are TRBV6-1 and TRBJ2-2; D is undetermined. Sequences were derived from PBMCs from blood, sampled about 23 months after vaccination. CDR3 nucleotide sequence: TGTGCCAGCACGGACCAGCAGAACACCGGGGAGCTGTTTTTT. Translating it yields CASTDQQNTGELFF.